Presented here are 20 T cell receptor beta chains from one specimen sequenced in a study of regulatory T cells in long-lasting Graves disease. Time point here: persistent/refractory GD, antithyroid drugs over 5 years with positive TRAb. Scientists built the TCR library using RNA that was extracted from PBMCs. Arm-PCR of CDR3 regions with iRepertoire HTBI primers generated TCR beta libraries. TCRdb itself ran the multiplex PCR reads through MiXCR, one entry per CDR3 protein. The sample consists of 700,000 or so distinct CDR3 sequences, about 32% of them appearing once. The sample was peripheral blood mononuclear cells (PBMCs), taken when the disease was refractory, from a patient treated with antithyroid drugs. The receptors originated from a female donor with Graves disease.

The V and J genes are TRBV19 and TRBJ1-1; weak D call: TRBD1 (5 bases). The CDR3 spans 17 residues. Trimming stripped 3 bases from V and 1 base from J, with 18 bases between. Germline loops: CDR1 LNHDA, CDR2 SQIVND (reference sequence). DNA for the CDR3: TGTGCCAGTAGTATGGGCAAGGGGCTTTCGGAGAACACTGAAGCTTTCTTT. Its protein is CASSMGKGLSENTEAFF.

This clonotype turned up a few times. This sequence joins TRBV7-9 and TRBJ1-1; a weak D match, TRBD1 (6 bases). Deletions cut 2 bases from V and 0 bases from J, with 16 bases between. CDR1 and CDR2 (germline): SEHNR, FQNEAQ (reference sequence). There are 17 residues in the CDR3. The CDR3 reads CASSLLGWGALNTEAFF. The CDR3 region has the DNA TGTGCCAGCAGCTTACTGGGATGGGGGGCGTTGAACACTGAAGCTTTCTTT.

Ten or more counts support this clonotype. The gene calls are TRBV28 and TRBJ1-2; a weak D match, TRBD1 (6 bases). This CDR3 spans 13 amino acids. CDR1 is MDHEN and CDR2 is SYDVKM in the germline V gene. Between the trimmed V and J ends, which lost 5 bases and 5 bases, there was a span of 12 bases. CDR3 DNA: TGTGCCAGCAGTACTCAGGGGAGTTATGGCTACACCTTC. It translates to CASSTQGSYGYTF.

The chain couples TRBV20-1 to TRBJ1-4, with no clear D. Germline CDR1 is DFQATT and CDR2 is SNEGSKA (reference sequence). The V end lost 3 bases, the J end lost 4 bases, and 9 bases lay between the germline ends. The CDR3 sequence is 13 residues long. The CDR3 region is CSASNRVNEKLFF. Here the CDR3 DNA reads TGCAGTGCTAGTAACAGAGTTAATGAAAAACTGTTTTTT.

The rearrangement joins TRBV3-1 to TRBJ1-5; 8 nucleotides match TRBD1. The CDR3 totals 17 residues. Losses at the gene ends were 4 bases for V and 3 bases for J; bases not matched to a gene: 11. The germline V gene has CDR1 LGHDT and CDR2 YNNKEL (reference sequence). This CDR3 is CASSPRGTGTYNQPQHF. CDR3 sequence (DNA): TGTGCCAGCAGCCCGAGGGGGACAGGAACTTACAATCAGCCCCAGCATTTT.

Only one count was recorded for this clonotype. V usage is TRBV29-1 and J usage is TRBJ1-2, with 10 bases that match TRBD1. The trim removed 6 bases at V and 8 bases at J, leaving 6 bases unmatched. The CDR3 sequence is 12 residues long. Germline V gene lookup returns CDR1 SQVTM and CDR2 ANQGSEA. CDR3 residues: CSVSDRGRGYTF. The CDR3 DNA is TGCAGCGTCTCCGACAGGGGGCGAGGCTACACCTTC.

This clonotype was picked up a small number of times. The chain recombines TRBV27 with TRBJ1-5; D ambiguous. V was pared by 5 bases and J by 3 bases, with 11 bases between. The CDR3 has 14 residues. Germline V lookup: CDR1 MNHEY, CDR2 SMNVEV (reference sequence). The CDR3 DNA reads TGTGCCAGCAGTACACGAGACCTCAATCAGCCCCAGCATTTT. Amino acids: CASSTRDLNQPQHF.

V gene TRBV12-3 or TRBV12-4 combines with J gene TRBJ2-7, with 7 bases identical to TRBD1. The CDR3 has 14 amino acids. J gave up 6 bases and V 4 bases, and 9 bases lay outside the gene matches. CDR3 in DNA: TGTGCCAGCAGTTCAACCGGGACAGCTCCCGAGCAGTACTTC. Translating gives CASSSTGTAPEQYF.

In nucleotides, the CDR3 is TGTGCCAGCAGCCCCCCACTCAGGGGGCCCGAAGAGACCCAGTACTTC. Translated: CASSPPLRGPEETQYF. V and J are TRBV7-9 and TRBJ2-5; 8 bases line up with TRBD1. Germline CDR1 is SEHNR and CDR2 is FQNEAQ (reference sequence). Trimming took 5 bases from V and 3 from J; bases not matched to a gene: 11. This CDR3 region has 16 residues.

The chain couples TRBV5-1 to TRBJ2-2; the D gene is possibly TRBD1 (5 bases). The CDR3 contains 16 residues. The V gene lost 0 bases and the J gene lost 5 bases, with 14 bases spanning the gap. Germline lookup yields CDR1 SGHRS and CDR2 YFSETQ. The CDR3: CASSLDLGRGTGELFF. CDR3 DNA sequence: TGCGCCAGCAGCTTGGATCTGGGGCGAGGAACCGGGGAGCTGTTTTTT.

This clonotype has just a few counts. V is TRBV11-3 and J is TRBJ2-7; TRBD2 agrees at 8 bases. J gave up 8 bases and V 6 bases, and 6 bases lay outside the gene matches. CDR1 and CDR2 from the germline V gene are SGHNT and YENEEA. CDR3 length: 12 residues. This CDR3 is CASSRLAGQQYF. The DNA for the CDR3 is TGTGCCAGCAGTCGCCTAGCGGGCCAGCAGTACTTC.

This clonotype was found a few times. The chain carries TRBV2 and TRBJ2-2; 8 bases align to TRBD1. V was pared by 6 bases and J by 6 bases, with 9 bases of the junction left unmatched. This CDR3 comprises 15 residues. Germline-derived CDR1 and CDR2 are SNHLY and FYNNEI. CDR3 in amino acids: CASRDRAAPAGELFF. CDR3 sequence (DNA): TGTGCCAGCAGGGACAGGGCGGCTCCGGCCGGGGAGCTGTTTTTT.

The genes are TRBV20-1 and TRBJ1-4; 10 bases are shared with TRBD1. Unmatched junction bases numbered 7, after V lost 6 bases and J lost 6 bases. The V gene's germline CDR1 is DFQATT and CDR2 SNEGSKA (reference sequence). There are 14 residues in the CDR3. The CDR3 protein is CSAPRGTGDEKLFF. The CDR3 region has the DNA TGCAGTGCCCCCCGCGGGACAGGGGATGAAAAACTGTTTTTT.

This sequence joins TRBV28 and TRBJ1-1; TRBD1 might be the D (6 bases). Germline V gene lookup returns CDR1 MDHEN and CDR2 SYDVKM. CDR3 length equals 15 residues. V lost 6 bases and J 4 bases, leaving 18 bases between the germline ends. CDR3 protein: CASSRQDRLFTEAFF. The CDR3 DNA sequence: TGTGCCAGCAGCCGGCAGGACAGACTCTTCACTGAAGCTTTCTTT. The full variable domain, with the rest looked up from reference TRBV28 and TRBJ1-1, is DVKVTQSSRYLVKRTGEKVFLECVQDMDHENMFWYRQDPGLGLRLIYFSYDVKMKEKGDIPEGYSVSREKKERFSLILESASTNQTSMYLCASSRQDRLFTEAFFGQGTRLTVV.

This clonotype was seen more than once but under ten times. The chain combines TRBV6-5 with TRBJ2-2; 8 bases fit TRBD1. Germline CDR1 reads MNHEY; CDR2 reads SVGAGI. The CDR3 length is 16 residues. The V and J ends lost 4 bases and 4 bases, in that order; junction bases with no gene match: 8. The CDR3 sequence: CASSFPQGASTGELFF. The DNA for the CDR3 is TGTGCCAGCAGTTTCCCTCAGGGGGCGAGCACCGGGGAGCTGTTTTTT.

This clonotype appeared a few times. The chain recombines TRBV28 with TRBJ1-3; D is ambiguous. V was cut by 6 bases and J by 0 bases, with 12 bases left in between. The CDR3 length is 15 residues. Germline assignment: CDR1 MDHEN and CDR2 SYDVKM. CDR3 sequence: CASRGTASSGNTIYF. As DNA, the CDR3 is TGTGCCAGCAGAGGAACAGCATCCTCTGGAAACACCATATATTTT.

For this clonotype: This CDR3 fails to terminate in the conserved phenylalanine or tryptophan, so it likely reflects a read error. The chain joins TRBV30 to TRBJ1-2; a possible D gene is TRBD1 (5 bases). The CDR3 runs to 13 residues. With 3 bases removed from V and 3 bases from J, the gap between germline ends came to 11 bases. Per the germline V gene, CDR1 is GTSNPN and CDR2 is SVGIG (reference sequence). CDR3 in amino acids: CAWRSVGDYGYTS. DNA of the CDR3: TGTGCCTGGAGGTCCGTGGGGGACTATGGCTACACCTCC.

In this sample, this clonotype turned up a few times. The rearrangement links TRBV15 to TRBJ1-2; the D is unclear. The CDR3 is 13 amino acids. Deletions cut 0 bases from V and 5 bases from J, with 7 bases between. Germline assignment: CDR1 LNHNV and CDR2 YYDKDF (reference sequence). CDR3 sequence reads: CATSRDLVYGYTF. For the CDR3, the DNA is TGTGCCACCAGCAGAGATCTGGTTTATGGCTACACCTTC.

This clonotype was counted only a few times. The chain is built from TRBV30 and TRBJ1-1; D not certain. V shed 3 bases and J shed 0 bases, with 14 bases lying between them. CDR1 GTSNPN and CDR2 SVGIG come from the germline V gene (reference sequence). The CDR3 sequence is 15 residues long. Here the CDR3 reads CAWSILRFMNTEAFF. The DNA for the CDR3 is TGTGCCTGGAGCATTCTCCGCTTCATGAACACTGAAGCTTTCTTT.

There are many counts of this clonotype. The chain links TRBV11-1 to TRBJ1-1; D remains ambiguous. Germline CDR1 is SGHAT and CDR2 is FQDESV (reference sequence). The CDR3 contains 11 residues. V was trimmed by 1 base and J by 11 bases, leaving 8 bases between them. The CDR3, as DNA: TGTGCCAGCAGCTTAGGGGGAGGGGCTTTCTTT. Its protein is CASSLGGGAFF.